The rows below give T cell receptor beta chains drawn from one sample of a study of control samples from healthy donors and cancer patients. Sequencing used immunoSEQ multiplex PCR; TCRdb keeps in-frame clones, though not all of them. The data contain roughly 130,000 clones, around 90% of them singletons. Sample: blood. The receptor source for this set is a man between 18 and 29 years old in good health. Both conserved end residues are trimmed from each CDR3.

V gene,J gene,CDR3 protein
TRBV7-8,TRBJ2-2,ASSFKVTGELF
TRBV12-3/TRBV12-4,TRBJ1-2,ASSSTGELGYT
TRBV28,TRBJ1-6,ASRRSTYNSPLH
TRBV28,TRBJ2-3,ASSPALTDTQY
TRBV19,TRBJ1-4,ASSIRDGGEKLF
TRBV28,TRBJ1-1,ASSSTLFGTEAF
TRBV2,TRBJ1-4,ASSVFQGPVEKLF
TRBV27,TRBJ1-5,ASSLGNHRPQH
TRBV20-1,TRBJ2-3,SAIRGTQY
TRBV6-5,TRBJ1-5,ASSYVRDGSQPQH
TRBV28,TRBJ2-1,ASSSLQGSTNNEQF
TRBV18,TRBJ1-5,ASSPGLQPQH
TRBV30,TRBJ2-1,AWKGAGLGDNEQF
TRBV5-1,TRBJ1-1,ASSRYGTGVSVGTEAF
TRBV14,TRBJ1-1,ASSQGRPWDTEAF
TRBV4-1,TRBJ2-1,ASSQPTGGRNNEQF
TRBV5-1,TRBJ2-2,ASSPVSGGGELF
TRBV9,TRBJ2-5,ASSPGTSGGAKLETQY
TRBV4-2,TRBJ2-1,ASSSETYNEQF
TRBV24-1,TRBJ2-3,ATSDFREGLDTQY
TRBV9,TRBJ2-2,ASSGRNTGELF
TRBV7-9,TRBJ1-3,ASSPLRDRGGNTIY
TRBV9,TRBJ2-3,ASSVATPGLLQY
TRBV6-5,TRBJ1-1,ASSYRGGTEAF
TRBV19,TRBJ1-1,ASLRGNTEAF
TRBV3-1/TRBV3-2,TRBJ2-2,ASSPGTGWTGELF
TRBV27,TRBJ2-3,ASSLGGVATQY
TRBV18,TRBJ2-7,ASSPTGNYEQY
TRBV2,TRBJ1-6,ASRQGFSPLH
TRBV7-9,TRBJ2-5,ASSPRLAKQETQY
TRBV11-2,TRBJ2-1,ASSLGDYLTGEQF
TRBV10-3,TRBJ1-1,AISRTDNTEAF
TRBV5-1,TRBJ2-3,ASSLEGFRTDTQY
TRBV10-3,TRBJ1-5,AISELGDQPQH
TRBV4-1,TRBJ2-4,ASSQNRENIQY
TRBV19,TRBJ1-1,ASKDTEAF
TRBV5-1,TRBJ2-7,ASSSGSLFSYEQY
TRBV2,TRBJ1-2,ASSETSNYGYT
TRBV25-1,TRBJ2-4,ASSSGDRGPAKNIQY
TRBV27,TRBJ1-5,ASSAALGKPQH